This T cell receptor (beta chain) was found in a study of blood T cell repertoires in COVID-19. Overall study context: COVID-19 samples from acute and convalescent phases originated in the United States, Italy and Spain. T cells, B-cell-depleted T cells, or PBMCs provided the cDNA or gDNA that served as material.

This clone has a handful of counts. The table came from immunoSEQ multiplex PCR; TCRdb's copy has only in-frame clones and leaves some out. The repertoire holds 35,000 to 50,000 clones, with more than 65% as singletons. V was clipped by 10 bases and J by 9 bases; unmatched bases: 12. Germline CDR1 and CDR2: LNHDA and SQIVND (reference sequence). CDR3 length: 14 residues. This TCR was sampled from a man older than 75 with acute or convalescent COVID-19. This chain links TRBV19 with TRBJ1-6; 7 nucleotides match TRBD1. Sequencing input: peripheral blood. In DNA form, the CDR3 reads TGTGCCACCCTCGGGACAGAGGGTCGTTCACCCCTCCACTTT. Its translation is CATLGTEGRSPLHF.